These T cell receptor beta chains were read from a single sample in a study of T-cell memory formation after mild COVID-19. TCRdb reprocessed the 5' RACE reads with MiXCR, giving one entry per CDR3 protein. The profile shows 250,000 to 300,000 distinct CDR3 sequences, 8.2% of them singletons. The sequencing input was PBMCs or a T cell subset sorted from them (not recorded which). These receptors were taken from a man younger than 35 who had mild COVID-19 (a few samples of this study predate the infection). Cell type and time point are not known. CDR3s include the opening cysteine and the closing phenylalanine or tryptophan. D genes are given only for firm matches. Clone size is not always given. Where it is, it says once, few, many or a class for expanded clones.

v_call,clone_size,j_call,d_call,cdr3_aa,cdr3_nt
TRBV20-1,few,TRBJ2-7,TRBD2,CSARDWRSGGPGSYEQYF,TGCAGTGCTAGAGATTGGCGTAGCGGGGGGCCGGGGTCCTACGAGCAGTACTTC
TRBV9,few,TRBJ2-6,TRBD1,CASSGGQGSTGANVLTF,TGTGCCAGCAGCGGGGGACAGGGATCGACTGGGGCCAACGTCCTGACTTTC
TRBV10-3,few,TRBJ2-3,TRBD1,CATGQGVDTQYF,TGTGCCACGGGACAGGGGGTGGATACGCAGTATTTT
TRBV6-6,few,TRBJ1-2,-,CASSPRGSDGYTF,TGTGCCAGCAGTCCGCGGGGATCCGATGGCTACACCTTC
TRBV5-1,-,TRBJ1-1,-,CASSLGAVLMNTEAFF,TGCGCCAGCAGCTTAGGTGCAGTGCTCATGAACACTGAAGCTTTCTTT
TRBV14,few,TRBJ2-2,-,CASSPYVSGELFF,TGTGCCAGCAGCCCCTACGTCTCCGGGGAGCTGTTTTTT
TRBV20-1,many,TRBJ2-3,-,CSAPPLVLHTDTQYF,TGCAGTGCCCCCCCTTTAGTGCTCCACACAGATACGCAGTATTTT
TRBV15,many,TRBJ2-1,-,CATTQIPTGVYEQFF,TGTGCCACCACCCAAATCCCGACCGGGGTTTATGAGCAGTTCTTC
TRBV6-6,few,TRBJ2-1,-,CASSYDSWYNEQFF,TGTGCCAGCAGTTACGATTCCTGGTACAATGAGCAGTTCTTC
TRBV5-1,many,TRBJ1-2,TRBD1,CASSLAGGNYGYTF,TGCGCCAGCAGCTTAGCAGGGGGTAACTATGGCTACACCTTC
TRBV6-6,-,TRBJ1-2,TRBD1,CALRRGQGLYGYTF,TGTGCCCTAAGGCGGGGACAGGGTCTCTATGGCTACACCTTC
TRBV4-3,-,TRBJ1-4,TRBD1,CASSQRQGEYEKLFF,TGCGCCAGCAGCCAAAGACAGGGGGAATACGAAAAACTGTTTTTT
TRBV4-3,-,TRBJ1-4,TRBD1,CASSQVTGGNEKLFF,TGCGCCAGCAGCCAGGTGACAGGGGGGAATGAAAAACTGTTTTTT
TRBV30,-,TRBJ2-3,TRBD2,CAWSDLPGRTDTQYF,TGTGCCTGGAGTGACCTACCCGGGAGGACAGATACGCAGTATTTT
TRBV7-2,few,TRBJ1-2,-,CASSLVLGANYGYTF,TGTGCCAGCAGCTTAGTCCTGGGGGCTAACTATGGCTACACCTTC
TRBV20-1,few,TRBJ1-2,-,CSATSSYGYTF,TGCAGTGCTACTAGTTCCTATGGCTACACCTTC
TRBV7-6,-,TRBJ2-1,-,CASSLVQGMNEQFF,TGTGCCAGCAGCTTAGTGCAGGGGATGAATGAGCAGTTCTTC
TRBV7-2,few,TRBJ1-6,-,CASSLAQDSPLHF,TGTGCCAGCAGCTTAGCGCAGGATTCACCCCTCCACTTT
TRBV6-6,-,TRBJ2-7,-,CASSYEGSSYEQYF,TGTGCCAGCAGTTACGAGGGCAGCTCCTACGAGCAGTACTTC
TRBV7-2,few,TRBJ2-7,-,CASSLASGRPLSREQYF,TGTGCCAGCAGCTTAGCCTCTGGCCGACCCCTCTCTAGGGAGCAGTACTTC
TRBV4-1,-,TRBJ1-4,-,CASSHGLGGWPSTNEKLFF,TGCGCCAGCAGCCATGGCCTGGGGGGGTGGCCCTCAACTAATGAAAAACTGTTTTTT
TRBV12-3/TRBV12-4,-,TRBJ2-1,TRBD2,CASRPERGGFGEQFF,TGTGCCAGCAGACCCGAGCGGGGGGGCTTTGGGGAGCAGTTCTTC
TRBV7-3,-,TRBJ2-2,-,CASSFSGVESGELFF,TGTGCCAGCAGCTTCTCAGGGGTGGAAAGCGGGGAGCTGTTTTTT
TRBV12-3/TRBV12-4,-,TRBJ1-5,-,CASSLAPLSSNQPQHF,TGTGCCAGCAGTTTAGCCCCACTATCTTCCAATCAGCCCCAGCATTTT
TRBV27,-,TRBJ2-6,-,CASSHRVGSGANVLTF,TGTGCCAGCAGCCACAGGGTGGGCTCTGGGGCCAACGTCCTGACTTTC
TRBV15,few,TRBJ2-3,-,CATSGPAGMFTDTQYF,TGTGCCACCAGCGGCCCGGCGGGGATGTTCACAGATACGCAGTATTTT
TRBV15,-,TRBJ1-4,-,CATGSRLSNEKLFF,TGTGCCACCGGGTCCAGACTGTCAAATGAAAAACTGTTTTTT